The 32 T cell receptor beta chains below come from one sample, sequenced in a study of sequential checkpoint blockade in melanoma (dated by TCRdb to about 2019). The library came from the immunoSEQ multiplex PCR assay. Not all clones reach the TCRdb copy of this immuneACCESS table, which keeps in-frame sequences only. Checked studies attribute under half of the gap to unresolved V genes and leave the rest unexplained. The sample yields about 6,000 clones; 22% were counted once. Around 10% of the sample goes to the ten largest clones. Reading the label with the study, this specimen's treatment or condition is: randomized to nivolumab then ipilimumab (arm A) or the reverse (arm B). Sequenced here: tumor tissue (inferred from file names), sampled from a patient given nivolumab and ipilimumab in sequence. Receptor source: a human donor with melanoma.

The sample holds a few counts of this clone. The V gene is TRBV6-1, the J gene TRBJ2-7; possible D gene TRBD2, 6 bases. From germline, CDR1 is MNHNS and CDR2 SASEGT. The V and J ends lost 1 base and 3 bases respectively, with 10 bases between them. The CDR3 sequence is 14 residues long. CDR3 nucleotides: TGTGCCAGCAGTGAAGAGGGAGGCCGCTACGAGCAGTACTTC. It is translated as CASSEEGGRYEQYF.

This chain joins TRBV18 and TRBJ2-1, with TRBD2 matching 7 bases. The CDR3 is 15 residues long. V was pared by 2 bases and J by 2 bases, with 3 bases of the junction left unmatched. Germline assignment: CDR1 KGHSH and CDR2 LQKENI. CDR3 protein: CASSPSGLTYNEQFF. CDR3 DNA sequence: TGTGCCAGCTCACCATCGGGACTAACCTACAATGAGCAGTTCTTC.

This clone was observed a handful of times. The chain has TRBV6-8 and TRBJ1-5; 7 bases align to TRBD1. CDR3 length equals 13 residues. Germline V lookup: CDR1 MNHGY, CDR2 SAAAGT. V lost 6 bases, J lost 6 bases, and 5 bases stayed unmatched. DNA of the CDR3: TGTGCCAGCAGCGGACAGGTCGGTCAGCCCCAGCATTTT. Translation: CASSGQVGQPQHF.

In its sample, this clone was seen a few times. The rearrangement links TRBV6-8 to TRBJ1-1; the D gene is possibly TRBD1 (6 bases). Deletions cut 2 bases from V and 4 bases from J, with 11 bases between. The CDR3 runs 14 residues. Germline CDR1 is MNHGY and CDR2 is SAAAGT. In nucleotides, the CDR3 is TGTGCCAGCAGTTACCCAACCAGGGGCACTGAAGCTTTCTTT. Its protein product is CASSYPTRGTEAFF.

CDR3 in amino acids: CASSWSFGHVNTEAFF. The CDR3 DNA reads as TGTGCCAGTAGTTGGTCGTTTGGGCACGTGAACACTGAAGCTTTCTTT. This sequence joins TRBV19 and TRBJ1-1; D is ambiguous. V was pared by 5 bases and J by 0 bases, with 16 bases between. Germline V CDR1 and CDR2: LNHDA, SQIVND (reference sequence). CDR3 length equals 16 residues.

The genes are TRBV4-1 and TRBJ2-1, with 7 positions matching TRBD1. V gave up 7 bases and J gave up 0 bases; unmatched junction bases: 6. The length of the CDR3 is 15 residues. Germline lookup yields CDR1 MGHRA and CDR2 YSYEKL. The CDR3 is CASTPDRISYNEQFF. In DNA, the CDR3 is TGCGCCAGCACTCCGGACAGGATCTCCTACAATGAGCAGTTCTTC.

This clone has a handful of counts. The chain employs TRBV29-1 and TRBJ1-1; D possibly corresponds to TRBD1 (6 bases). Trimming removed 6 bases at V and 0 bases at J, with 14 bases between. Germline V gene lookup returns CDR1 SQVTM and CDR2 ANQGSEA. The CDR3 contains 14 residues. The CDR3 loop reads CSVRRGQLNTEAFF. The CDR3 coding sequence is TGCAGCGTCAGGAGAGGACAGCTGAACACTGAAGCTTTCTTT. Drawing the rest from reference TRBV29-1 and TRBJ1-1, the complete variable domain is SAVISQKPSRDICQRGTSLTIQCQVDSQVTMMFWYRQQPGQSLTLIATANQGSEATYESGFVIDKFPISRPNLTFSTLTVSNMSPEDSSIYLCSVRRGQLNTEAFFGQGTRLTVV.

This sequence joins TRBV29-1 and TRBJ2-7, with D hard to call. The CDR3 sequence is 14 residues long. V was trimmed by 1 base and J by 0 bases, leaving 10 bases between them. From germline, CDR1 is SQVTM and CDR2 ANQGSEA. The CDR3 region is CSVEADSFSYEQYF. The CDR3 DNA sequence: TGCAGCGTTGAAGCCGATAGCTTCTCCTACGAGCAGTACTTC.

This clone is judged large. The V and J genes are TRBV14 and TRBJ1-1; D remains ambiguous. V dropped 0 bases and J dropped 5 bases, with 7 bases sitting between them. The germline V gene encodes CDR1 SGHDN and CDR2 FVKESK. This CDR3 contains 13 residues. For the CDR3, the DNA is TGTGCCAGCAGCCAAGATGGAGGGACTGAAGCTTTCTTT. It codes for CASSQDGGTEAFF.

This sequence joins TRBV11-3 and TRBJ2-3, with 11 bases fitting TRBD1. There are 16 residues in the CDR3. V gave up 5 bases and J gave up 1 base; unmatched junction bases: 5. Germline V lookup: CDR1 SGHNT, CDR2 YENEEA. CDR3 DNA sequence: TGTGCCAGCAGCACAGGACAGGGGGCCGGCACAGATACGCAGTATTTT. This encodes CASSTGQGAGTDTQYF. The complete variable domain, with remaining parts taken from reference TRBV11-3 and TRBJ2-3, reads EAGVVQSPRYKIIEKKQPVAFWCNPISGHNTLYWYLQNLGQGPELLIRYENEEAVDDSQLPKDRFSAERLKGVDSTLKIQPAELGDSAVYLCASSTGQGAGTDTQYFGPGTRLTVL.

This clone qualifies as medium-sized. V gene TRBV14 combines with J gene TRBJ2-3; D gene uncertain. This CDR3 comprises 16 residues. The germline V gene encodes CDR1 SGHDN and CDR2 FVKESK. Deletions cut 4 bases from V and 4 bases from J, with 18 bases between. The CDR3 region is CASSRFRTSSPDTQYF. The DNA of the CDR3 is TGTGCCAGCAGCCGGTTCCGGACCTCAAGTCCAGATACGCAGTATTTT.

The gene calls are TRBV18 and TRBJ1-5; 12 nucleotides align to TRBD1. Per germline, CDR1 KGHSH and CDR2 LQKENI. V gave up 5 bases and J gave up 5 bases; unmatched junction bases: 10. This CDR3 has 17 residues. Here the CDR3 reads CASSALPGTGGDQPQHF. In DNA form, the CDR3 reads TGTGCCAGCTCAGCCCTTCCCGGGACAGGGGGCGATCAGCCCCAGCATTTT.

At least ten counts were recorded for this clone. This sequence joins TRBV11-3 and TRBJ1-2, with no clear D. Germline V gives CDR1 SGHNT, CDR2 YENEEA. The CDR3 runs to 15 residues. Trimming cost V 4 bases and J 2 bases, with 14 bases left between them. CDR3 bases: TGTGCCAGCAGCTCGATTAAGGGCAGGAACTATGGCTACACCTTC. Amino acids: CASSSIKGRNYGYTF.

This clone was counted only a few times. The chain carries TRBV6-8 and TRBJ2-1; 12 nucleotides agree with TRBD2. J lost 9 bases, V lost 8 bases, and 2 bases had no gene match. CDR1 and CDR2 (germline): MNHGY, SAAAGT. The CDR3 extends over 12 amino acids. CDR3 DNA sequence: TGTGCCAGCCTAGCGGGAGGGTTTGAGCAGTTCTTC. It codes for CASLAGGFEQFF.

The genes are TRBV28 and TRBJ2-7, with 9 bases matching TRBD2. With 3 bases clipped from V and 4 bases from J, the junction kept 4 bases outside the gene matches. CDR3 size: 14 residues. In germline, CDR1 is MDHEN, CDR2 SYDVKM. The CDR3 DNA sequence: TGTGCCAGCAGTTTCGGTAGCGGGGGTTACGAGCAGTACTTC. The encoded protein is CASSFGSGGYEQYF.

This clone came up many times. The chain carries TRBV11-3 and TRBJ2-5; 8 bases agree with TRBD1. Germline V lookup: CDR1 SGHNT, CDR2 YENEEA. The CDR3 loop spans 14 amino acids. Trimming took 4 bases from V and 5 from J; bases not matched to a gene: 6. CDR3 loop: CASSSQGAGETQYF. CDR3 nucleotide sequence: TGTGCCAGCAGCTCGCAGGGGGCAGGCGAGACCCAGTACTTC.

This clone has a count of ten or more. This chain connects TRBV1 to TRBJ2-2; TRBD2, as called in the table, went unchecked against the DNA. TRBV1 constitutes a pseudogene. There are 20 residues in the CDR3. CDR3 protein: CASSQDLFSTSGPNTGELFF. In DNA form, the CDR3 reads TGCGCCAGCAGCCAAGACTTGTTTAGTACTAGCGGGCCGAACACCGGGGAGCTGTTTTTT.

The J gene is TRBJ2-7, the V gene TRBV10-1; tentatively, D is TRBD1 (5 bases). Between the trimmed V and J ends, which lost 3 bases and 5 bases, there was a span of 17 bases. This CDR3 comprises 15 residues. Germline lookup yields CDR1 WNHNN and CDR2 SYGVQD (reference sequence). Here the CDR3 reads CASSDVVGVVHEQYF. DNA for the CDR3: TGCGCCAGCAGTGATGTGGTAGGGGTCGTCCACGAGCAGTACTTC.

The genes are TRBV11-3 and TRBJ1-5, with D tentatively TRBD1 (5 bases). Germline loops: CDR1 SGHNT, CDR2 YENEEA. The CDR3 loop spans 15 amino acids. Trimming pared 5 bases from V and 7 bases from J, leaving 18 bases between. The CDR3 loop reads CASSPTRGVGQPQHF. DNA of the CDR3: TGTGCCAGCAGCCCCACACGGGGGGTGGGGCAGCCCCAGCATTTT.

V usage is TRBV19 and J usage is TRBJ2-7; 12 bases fit TRBD2. Germline assignment: CDR1 LNHDA and CDR2 SQIVND (reference sequence). V lost 5 bases and J lost 2; bases outside the gene matches: 10. The CDR3 is made up of 17 amino acids. The CDR3: CASSFGHPSGRAYEQYF. The CDR3 DNA follows: TGTGCCAGTAGTTTTGGGCACCCTAGCGGGAGGGCCTACGAGCAGTACTTC.

The sample holds a few counts of this clone. The chain recombines TRBV28 with TRBJ2-5; 11 bases agree with TRBD2. Germline V gives CDR1 MDHEN, CDR2 SYDVKM. Trimming took 3 bases from V and 5 from J; bases not matched to a gene: 8. The CDR3 length is 16 residues. In DNA form, the CDR3 reads TGTGCCAGCAGTTTGCCCCGACTAGCGGGGAGGGAGACCCAGTACTTC. Translation: CASSLPRLAGRETQYF.

This CDR3 reads CASSIGQGWQETQYF. DNA of the CDR3: TGTGCCAGTAGTATAGGACAGGGATGGCAAGAGACCCAGTACTTC. The rearrangement joins TRBV19 to TRBJ2-5, with 7 nucleotides matching TRBD1. CDR3 length: 15 amino acids. V lost 1 base to trimming and J lost 2 bases; unmatched junction nucleotides: 4. CDR1 and CDR2 (germline): LNHDA, SQIVND (reference sequence). Combining the CDR3 with reference TRBV19 and TRBJ2-5 gives the whole variable domain DGGITQSPKYLFRKEGQNVTLSCEQNLNHDAMYWYRQDPGQGLRLIYYSQIVNDFQKGDIAEGYSVSREKKESFPLTVTSAQKNPTAFYLCASSIGQGWQETQYFGPGTRLLVL.

The chain has TRBV28 and TRBJ1-1; D remains unclear. The CDR3 loop spans 14 amino acids. Trimming shortened V by 8 bases and J by 0 bases, and 13 bases separated the two germline ends. The germline V gene has CDR1 MDHEN and CDR2 SYDVKM. DNA for the CDR3: TGTGCCAGCCGCGTGGAGGCCCTGAACACTGAAGCTTTCTTT. Residues: CASRVEALNTEAFF.

This clone was found a few times. Written as DNA, the CDR3 is TGTGCCAGCAGTCCCTTAGACTCCTACGAGCAGTACTTC. Its translation is CASSPLDSYEQYF. The V gene is TRBV28, the J gene TRBJ2-7; no firm D call. Looked up from germline, CDR1 is MDHEN and CDR2 is SYDVKM. The CDR3 runs to 13 residues. Trimming pared 5 bases from V and 0 bases from J, leaving 8 bases between. Filled out from reference TRBV28 and TRBJ2-7, the complete variable domain reads DVKVTQSSRYLVKRTGEKVFLECVQDMDHENMFWYRQDPGLGLRLIYFSYDVKMKEKGDIPEGYSVSREKKERFSLILESASTNQTSMYLCASSPLDSYEQYFGPGTRLTVT.

In this sample, this clone turned up a few times. The chain couples TRBV28 to TRBJ2-3; the match to TRBD1 covers 9 bases. Germline V CDR1 and CDR2: MDHEN, SYDVKM. The CDR3 totals 14 residues. Losses at the gene ends were 7 bases for V and 8 bases for J; bases not matched to a gene: 10. In DNA, the CDR3 is TGTGCCAGCACCATGGACAGGGGAAGGCGTACGCAGTATTTT. This codes for CASTMDRGRRTQYF.

This chain links TRBV18 with TRBJ2-6, with 7 bases matching TRBD1. V lost 3 bases to trimming and J lost 0 bases; unmatched junction nucleotides: 11. The CDR3 runs to 19 residues. Germline loops: CDR1 KGHSH, CDR2 LQKENI. The CDR3 here is CASSPIAPGQRSGANVLTF. The CDR3 region has the DNA TGTGCCAGCTCACCGATCGCCCCGGGACAGCGCTCTGGGGCCAACGTCCTGACTTTC.

This clone has a handful of counts. The chain links TRBV23-1 to TRBJ2-3; no reliable D call. TRBV23-1 is assigned to the ORF class and has an uncertain function. Between the trimmed V and J ends, which lost 6 bases and 0 bases, there was a span of 7 bases. The CDR3 has 13 residues. The CDR3 DNA is TGCGCCAGCAGCCCGGGTAGCACAGATACGCAGTATTTT. Translated: CASSPGSTDTQYF.

J is TRBJ2-3 and V is TRBV19; 10 bases map to TRBD2. From germline, CDR1 is LNHDA and CDR2 SQIVND (reference sequence). Losses at the gene ends were 5 bases for V and 2 bases for J; bases not matched to a gene: 4. This CDR3 is built from 15 residues. CDR3 protein: CASSPSGGHTDTQYF. The CDR3 DNA reads as TGTGCCAGTAGTCCTAGCGGGGGCCACACAGATACGCAGTATTTT.

The chain couples TRBV19 to TRBJ2-7; D is perhaps TRBD1 or TRBD2 (6 bases each). With 6 bases removed from V and 0 bases from J, the gap between germline ends came to 15 bases. Germline values: CDR1 LNHDA, CDR2 SQIVND (reference sequence). The CDR3 contains 15 residues. The CDR3 coding sequence is TGTGCCAGTAGACAGGGACACGGGAGCTCCTACGAGCAGTACTTC. It yields the protein CASRQGHGSSYEQYF.

This clone is medium-sized. The chain carries TRBV11-3 and TRBJ2-5; 9 positions agree with TRBD1. The CDR3 has 15 amino acids. V was pared by 4 bases and J by 2 bases, with 5 bases of the junction left unmatched. Germline CDR1 SGHNT, CDR2 YENEEA. CDR3 nucleotide sequence: TGTGCCAGCAGCTACGGGACAGGGAGACAAGAGACCCAGTACTTC. Its translation: CASSYGTGRQETQYF.

Here the CDR3 DNA reads TGTGCCAGTACCCTGGTCGGGGCCTATGGCTACACCTTC. It yields the protein CASTLVGAYGYTF. This chain links TRBV19 with TRBJ1-2; D may be TRBD1 (5 bases). CDR1 and CDR2 from the germline V gene are LNHDA and SQIVND (reference sequence). The CDR3 runs 13 residues. V was shortened by 7 bases and J by 4 bases, with 13 bases between the two germline ends.

As DNA, the CDR3 is TGTGCCAGCTCCCAGGAGGGGACAGACTACAATGAGCAGTTCTTC. This encodes CASSQEGTDYNEQFF. V is TRBV18 and J is TRBJ2-1; D perhaps matches TRBD1 (7 bases). The germline V gene has CDR1 KGHSH and CDR2 LQKENI. This CDR3 is 15 amino acids long. V lost 6 bases to trimming and J lost 3 bases, with 15 bases between them.